This is a list of T cell receptor beta chains from one sample in a study of T cells after yellow fever vaccination. Each CDR3 protein is one row after TCRdb ran MiXCR on the 5' RACE reads. Among approximately 550,000 distinct CDR3 sequences listed, roughly 19% were seen once. The material was PBMCs, obtained 15 days after the yellow fever booster vaccination. These receptor sequences come from a man younger than 45 who received the YFV17D yellow fever vaccine. Both conserved end residues are part of each CDR3. The D gene is left open where the match is weak. For some rows the clone size is stated as once, few or many, or as a class when expanded; others skip it.

v_gene	j_gene	d_gene	abundance	CDR3nt	CDR3aa
TRBV7-9	TRBJ2-1	TRBD2	few	TGTGCCAGCAGCCCTTGGACTAGCCCTACTACTTTCAATGAGCAGTTCTTC	CASSPWTSPTTFNEQFF
TRBV6-2/TRBV6-3	TRBJ2-1	.	few	TGTGCCAGCAGTTACCCGCGAGTTGAGCAGTTCTTC	CASSYPRVEQFF
TRBV29-1	TRBJ1-1	.	few	TGCAGCGTTGATGGACACCACACTGAAGCTTTCTTT	CSVDGHHTEAFF
TRBV6-4	TRBJ1-2	TRBD1	.	TGTGCCAGCAGCCCCACTCCGGAGGGGACAGGGGGCCGGGGCTACACCTTC	CASSPTPEGTGGRGYTF
TRBV6-2/TRBV6-3	TRBJ2-7	.	.	TGTGCCAGCAGTTACTCCCCAGTGGCAGGAGGCGAGCAGTACTTC	CASSYSPVAGGEQYF
TRBV6-1	TRBJ1-6	TRBD1	.	TGTGCCAGCAGTGGGGACAGGGAGAACCCTTCAAATAATTCACCCCTCCACTTT	CASSGDRENPSNNSPLHF
TRBV28	TRBJ1-5	.	few	TGTGCCAGCAGTCCGCCGGAGCAGCCCCAGCATTTT	CASSPPEQPQHF
TRBV3-1	TRBJ1-4	TRBD1	few	TGTGCCAGCAGCCGAACGGACAGGGATGAAAAACTGTTTTTT	CASSRTDRDEKLFF
TRBV9	TRBJ1-2	.	few	TGTGCCAGCAGCGTGGGTTCGGGGGGCAAGGATGGCTACACCTTC	CASSVGSGGKDGYTF
TRBV7-2	TRBJ1-1	.	few	TGTGCCAGCAGCACGGGCCCGAACACTGAAGCTTTCTTT	CASSTGPNTEAFF
TRBV4-3	TRBJ2-3	TRBD2	.	TGCGCCAGCAGCAAGGGGAGGAGCGGGAGTATGAGGGATACGCAGTATTTT	CASSKGRSGSMRDTQYF
TRBV7-9	TRBJ2-3	TRBD2	.	TGTGCCAGCAGCTTTACGACTAGCGAAGATACGCAGTATTTT	CASSFTTSEDTQYF
TRBV20-1	TRBJ2-5	.	.	TGCAGTGCCTACCGCCTAGACAGGTTAATGGAGACCCAGTACTTC	CSAYRLDRLMETQYF
TRBV15	TRBJ2-7	TRBD1	few	TGTGCCACATCTCCCCCCGGGACAGGGGACATCCAGGACTTC	CATSPPGTGDIQDF
TRBV20-1	TRBJ2-7	TRBD2	.	TGCAGTGCTAACCCAGGCCTAGCGGGCCCCTTCTACGAGCAGTACTTC	CSANPGLAGPFYEQYF
TRBV5-1	TRBJ2-1	.	many	TGCGCCAGCAGCTACTACAATGAGCAGTTCTTC	CASSYYNEQFF
TRBV19	TRBJ2-2	.	.	TGTGCCAGTAGTATAAAAGTCACCACCGGGGAGCTGTTTTTT	CASSIKVTTGELFF
TRBV18	TRBJ2-7	TRBD2	few	TGTGCCAGCTCACCCGGGAGGAATCCCTACGAGCAGTACTTC	CASSPGRNPYEQYF
TRBV7-2	TRBJ2-7	TRBD1	few	TGTGCCAGCAGCTTAGCCCCCTTTGGACAGGGGAACGAGCAGTACTTC	CASSLAPFGQGNEQYF
TRBV15	TRBJ2-5	TRBD1	few	TGTGCCACCAGCAAGGGACAGGGTCGGGAGACCCAGTACTTC	CATSKGQGRETQYF
TRBV7-8	TRBJ2-3	.	.	TGTGCCAGCAGCTTAGACGGGGGCCCCACAGATACGCAGTATTTT	CASSLDGGPTDTQYF
TRBV7-2	TRBJ1-5	.	.	TGTGCCAGCAGCTCCACAGGATTCGGTCAGCCCCAGCATTTT	CASSSTGFGQPQHF
TRBV9	TRBJ2-1	TRBD2	few	TGTGCCAGCAGCCCCCCCGGGACTAGCGGGAGAGATGAGCAGTTCTTC	CASSPPGTSGRDEQFF
TRBV20-1	TRBJ2-7	.	.	TGCAGTGCTAGTGGGTTTCAGGGGGGGTCGACCTACGAGCAGTACTTC	CSASGFQGGSTYEQYF
TRBV10-3	TRBJ2-2	TRBD1	.	TGTGCCATCAGTGACCCGGGACAGTTTTCCGGGGAGCTGTTTTTT	CAISDPGQFSGELFF
TRBV4-1	TRBJ2-3	.	few	TGCGCCAGCAGCCAAAAGCCCCTTAGAAGCGGAATCACAGATACGCAGTATTTT	CASSQKPLRSGITDTQYF
TRBV20-1	TRBJ2-3	.	.	TGCAGTGTCGAACCCCGAGTGCATACGCAGTATTTT	CSVEPRVHTQYF
TRBV7-9	TRBJ2-1	TRBD2	.	TGTGCCAGCAGCTTAGATGCGGGAGAGGTCAATGAGCAGTTCTTC	CASSLDAGEVNEQFF
TRBV5-6	TRBJ2-5	TRBD2	few	TGTGCCAGCAGCCAAGGACTAGCGGTGCTAGAGACCCAGTACTTC	CASSQGLAVLETQYF
TRBV11-2	TRBJ2-6	TRBD2	.	TGTGCCAGCAGCTTTTCAGCGGGAGGGCTCTCTGGGGCCAACGTCCTGACTTTC	CASSFSAGGLSGANVLTF
TRBV5-1	TRBJ2-1	TRBD2	.	TGCGCCAGCAGCTTGCGTATCAGGGGAGCGGGAGGTGCGTCCCATGAGCAGTTCTTC	CASSLRIRGAGGASHEQFF
TRBV20-1	TRBJ2-1	TRBD2	few	TGCAGTGCTTTTAGCGGGAGGGCCAATGAGCAGTTCTTC	CSAFSGRANEQFF
TRBV7-2	TRBJ2-1	.	.	TGTGCCAGCAGCGACGACCTTCTGCGGAGATCCTACAATGAGCAGTTCTTC	CASSDDLLRRSYNEQFF
TRBV11-2	TRBJ1-1	.	many	TGTGCCAGCAGCTTTTCTCTCGACACTGAAGCTTTCTTT	CASSFSLDTEAFF
TRBV20-1	TRBJ2-3	.	.	TGCAGTGCTAGAGTAGCGACCAACACAGATACGCAGTATTTT	CSARVATNTDTQYF
TRBV6-2/TRBV6-3	TRBJ2-1	.	few	TGTGCCAGCAGCCCCCGGCTAGATGGCAATGAGCAGTTCTTC	CASSPRLDGNEQFF
TRBV4-3	TRBJ2-2	.	few	TGCGCCAGCAGCCAAGAAAGTGGGGTGGCCGGGGAGCTGTTTTTT	CASSQESGVAGELFF
TRBV10-3	TRBJ2-5	.	.	TGTGCCATCAGTGAGCCCGGGACCCGAGCGGAGACCCAGTACTTC	CAISEPGTRAETQYF
TRBV12-3/TRBV12-4	TRBJ2-1	.	.	TGTGCCAGCAGTTTACCCAAAGCTGGGGGCGGGCGGCAGTTCTTC	CASSLPKAGGGRQFF
TRBV5-1	TRBJ2-5	TRBD2	.	TGCGCCAGCAACGGACTAGCGGGAAAGGCGGAGACCCAGTACTTC	CASNGLAGKAETQYF
TRBV5-1	TRBJ2-1	.	.	TGCGCCAGCGCGGGGTTACTAGCTGTTGAGCAGTTCTTC	CASAGLLAVEQFF
TRBV4-2	TRBJ2-3	.	few	TGTGCCAGCAGCCATTCGGGACTCACAGATACGCAGTATTTT	CASSHSGLTDTQYF
TRBV20-1	TRBJ2-1	TRBD2	.	TGCAGTGCTAGAGATCCCCGACTAGCGGACAATGAGCAGTTCTTC	CSARDPRLADNEQFF
TRBV7-2	TRBJ2-1	.	.	TGTGCCAGCAGCGAAAGTAGCGGTTCCTACAATGAGCAGTTCTTC	CASSESSGSYNEQFF
TRBV5-1	TRBJ2-5	TRBD1	few	TGCGCCAGCAGCCAATTGACAGGGCCGGAGACCCAGTACTTC	CASSQLTGPETQYF
TRBV25-1	TRBJ2-3	TRBD1	.	TGTGCCAGCGGATCCGGGACAGGGGGTGGAAGGACGCAGTATTTT	CASGSGTGGGRTQYF
TRBV5-5	TRBJ2-3	.	.	TGTGCCAGCAGCTCCCGACTGATTTTGTATAGAGCGACAGATACGCAGTATTTT	CASSSRLILYRATDTQYF
TRBV7-9	TRBJ2-7	.	few	TGTGCCAGCAGCTTGAGGGAGGCGGGATATTACGAGCAGTACTTC	CASSLREAGYYEQYF
TRBV7-2	TRBJ1-4	.	once	TGTGCCAGCAGCTTAGCTTCCGGGGCGCAATCTGAAAAACTGTTTTTT	CASSLASGAQSEKLFF